This T cell receptor (beta chain) came from a study of blood T cell repertoires in COVID-19. Study-wide context: Both acute and convalescent COVID-19 samples were obtained from the United States, Italy and Spain. Nucleic acid was either cDNA or gDNA, and it came from T cells, B-cell-depleted T cells, or PBMCs.

Germline CDR1 and CDR2: LNHNV and YYDKDF (reference sequence). Unmatched junction bases numbered 4, after V lost 5 bases and J lost 2 bases. This CDR3 is built from 15 residues. Per the study methods: Amplification with reference gene primers provided the estimates of nucleated cell counts. Only in-frame clones appear in the TCRdb table, and some are missing; sequencing was by immunoSEQ multiplex PCR. That table gives V, J and clone size, and the DNA gave D and trimming. Found here are some 70,000 clones, just under 90% of them singletons; the top ten hold approximately 6.8%. The sequenced material came from peripheral blood. The chain couples TRBV15 to TRBJ2-7; 12 positions match TRBD1. This clonotype was obtained from an elderly woman with active COVID-19. As DNA, the CDR3 is TGTGCCACCAGCTGGGACAGGGGGCGCCCCTACGAGCAGTACTTC. Translated: CATSWDRGRPYEQYF.